What follows is one T cell receptor (beta chain) and its context. This entry belongs to a study of OX40 agonist ivuxolimab in advanced cancers. TCRdb's table, derived via immunoSEQ multiplex PCR, lists solely in-frame clones and lacks some. The data contain 55,000 to 65,000 clones, over 75% of them singletons. Germline CDR1 is KGHSH and CDR2 is LQKENI. V lost 3 bases, J lost 6 bases, and 12 bases lay in between. This CDR3 has 13 amino acids. Autoimmune disease history or systemic immunosuppression excluded patients. The source was CD4+ or CD8+ T cells sorted from blood, collected in a trial of the OX40 agonist ivuxolimab. This chain links TRBV18 with TRBJ2-7; D remains ambiguous. This TCR derives from an adult with an advanced solid tumor such as melanoma, head and neck, liver or kidney cancer. CDR3 DNA: TGTGCCAGCTCACCGGCAGGCCTCGTCGAGCAGTACTTC. The encoded protein is CASSPAGLVEQYF.